The 3 T cell receptor beta chains below come from one sample, sequenced in a study of lymphopenia after photon versus proton radiotherapy. Assay: immunoSEQ multiplex PCR; the TCRdb copy retains only in-frame clones and omits some. The sample has tens of thousands of clones; 80% to 90% are singletons. The sequencing used peripheral blood, collected from a patient treated with proton-based radiotherapy. All receptors come from a woman aged 55-69 years with cholangiocarcinoma. Some clones in this sample may be carry-over from other donors' samples.

The gene calls are TRBV27 and TRBJ2-1; 7 nucleotides align to TRBD2. Germline V gene sequence: CDR1 MNHEY, CDR2 SMNVEV (reference sequence). Trimming at V came to 4 bases and at J to 4 bases, leaving 10 bases not matched to a gene. This CDR3 is built from 16 residues. The CDR3, as DNA: TGTGCCAGCAGTTCTCCAGAGCGGGGCCTTTACAATGAGCAGTTCTTC. It yields the protein CASSSPERGLYNEQFF.

This sequence joins TRBV4-1 and TRBJ1-2; no reliable D call. There are 14 residues in the CDR3. Trimming pared 2 bases from V and 7 bases from J, leaving 14 bases between. Germline lookup yields CDR1 MGHRA and CDR2 YSYEKL. The CDR3 DNA reads TGCGCCAGCAGCCAACTCCACGCCCCTGGTGGCTACACCTTC. It encodes CASSQLHAPGGYTF.

V and J are TRBV12-5 and TRBJ1-2; 7 bases align to TRBD1. The CDR3 totals 15 residues. After removal of 5 bases from V and 4 bases from J, the junction contained 10 bases not matched to a gene. CDR1 is LGHNT, CDR2 FRNRAP, per germline. CDR3 protein: CASGPKRTGTYGYTF. DNA for the CDR3: TGTGCTAGTGGTCCCAAAAGGACAGGAACCTATGGCTACACCTTC.